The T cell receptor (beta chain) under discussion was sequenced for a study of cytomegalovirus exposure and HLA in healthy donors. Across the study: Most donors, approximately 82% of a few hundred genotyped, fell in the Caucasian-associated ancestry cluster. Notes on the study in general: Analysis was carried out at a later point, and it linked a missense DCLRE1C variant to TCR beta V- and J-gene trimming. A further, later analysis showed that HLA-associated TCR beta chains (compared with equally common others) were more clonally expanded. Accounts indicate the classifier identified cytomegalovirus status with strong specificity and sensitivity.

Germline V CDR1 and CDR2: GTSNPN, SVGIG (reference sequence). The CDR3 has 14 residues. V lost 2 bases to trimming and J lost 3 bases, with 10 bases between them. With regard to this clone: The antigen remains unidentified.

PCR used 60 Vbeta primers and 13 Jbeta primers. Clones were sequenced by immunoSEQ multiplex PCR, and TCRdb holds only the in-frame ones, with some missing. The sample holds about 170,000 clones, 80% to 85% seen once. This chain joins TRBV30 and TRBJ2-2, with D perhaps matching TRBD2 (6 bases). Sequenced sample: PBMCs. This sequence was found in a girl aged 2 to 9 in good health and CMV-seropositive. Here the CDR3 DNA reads TGTGCCTGGAGTACGGGAGAGGACACCGGGGAGCTGTTTTTT. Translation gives CAWSTGEDTGELFF.